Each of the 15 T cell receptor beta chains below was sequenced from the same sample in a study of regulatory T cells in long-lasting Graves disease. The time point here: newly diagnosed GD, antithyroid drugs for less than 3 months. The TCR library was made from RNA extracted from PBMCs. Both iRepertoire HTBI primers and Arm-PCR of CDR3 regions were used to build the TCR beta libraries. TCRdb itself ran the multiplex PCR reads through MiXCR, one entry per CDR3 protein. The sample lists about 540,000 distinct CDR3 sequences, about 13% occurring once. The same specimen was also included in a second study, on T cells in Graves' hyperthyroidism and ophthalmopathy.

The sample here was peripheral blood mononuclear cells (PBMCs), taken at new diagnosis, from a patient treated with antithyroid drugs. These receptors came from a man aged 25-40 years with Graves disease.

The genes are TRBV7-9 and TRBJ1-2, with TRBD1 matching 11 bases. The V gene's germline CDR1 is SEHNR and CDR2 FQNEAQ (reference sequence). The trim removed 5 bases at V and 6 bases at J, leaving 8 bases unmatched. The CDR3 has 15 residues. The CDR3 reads CASSVRDRGTDGYTF. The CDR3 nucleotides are TGTGCCAGCAGCGTCCGGGACAGGGGGACTGATGGCTACACCTTC.

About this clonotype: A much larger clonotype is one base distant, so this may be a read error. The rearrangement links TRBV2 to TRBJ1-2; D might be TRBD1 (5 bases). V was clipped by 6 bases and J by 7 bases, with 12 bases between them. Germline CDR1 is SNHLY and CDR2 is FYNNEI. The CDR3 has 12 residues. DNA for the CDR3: TGTGCCAGCAGGACGGGGGGGGGTGGCTACACCTTC. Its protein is CASRTGGGGYTF.

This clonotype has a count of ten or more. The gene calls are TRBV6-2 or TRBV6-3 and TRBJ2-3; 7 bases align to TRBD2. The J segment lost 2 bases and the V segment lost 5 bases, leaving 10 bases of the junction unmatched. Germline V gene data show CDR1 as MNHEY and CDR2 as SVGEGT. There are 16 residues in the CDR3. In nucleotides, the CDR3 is TGTGCCAGCAGTAGGCTTCTGCGGGGGACCACAGATACGCAGTATTTT. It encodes CASSRLLRGTTDTQYF.

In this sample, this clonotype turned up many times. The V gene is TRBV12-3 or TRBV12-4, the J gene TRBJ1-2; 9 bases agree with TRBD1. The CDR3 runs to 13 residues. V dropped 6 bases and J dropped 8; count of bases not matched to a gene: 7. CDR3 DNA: TGTGCCAGCAGCTCGGGACAGGGCTGGGGCTACACCTTC. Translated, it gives CASSSGQGWGYTF.

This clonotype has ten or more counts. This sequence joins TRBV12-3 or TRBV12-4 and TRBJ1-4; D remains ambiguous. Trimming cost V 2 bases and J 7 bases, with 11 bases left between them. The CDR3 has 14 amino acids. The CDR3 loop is CASSLLGSGEKLFF. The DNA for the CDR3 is TGTGCCAGCAGTTTATTGGGGAGCGGTGAAAAACTGTTTTTT.

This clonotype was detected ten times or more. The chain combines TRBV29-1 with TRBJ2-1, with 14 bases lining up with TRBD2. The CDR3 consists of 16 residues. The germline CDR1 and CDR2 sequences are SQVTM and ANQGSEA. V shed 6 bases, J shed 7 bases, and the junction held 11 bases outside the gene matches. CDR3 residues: CSVQGLAGVLKNEQFF. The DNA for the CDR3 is TGCAGCGTCCAGGGACTAGCGGGAGTTTTGAAAAATGAGCAGTTCTTC.

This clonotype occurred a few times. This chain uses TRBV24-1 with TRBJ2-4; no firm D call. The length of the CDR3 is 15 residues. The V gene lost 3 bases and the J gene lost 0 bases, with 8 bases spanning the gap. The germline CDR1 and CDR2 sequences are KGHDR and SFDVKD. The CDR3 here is CATSDPGLAKNIQYF. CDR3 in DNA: TGTGCCACCAGTGATCCCGGGTTAGCCAAAAACATTCAGTACTTC.

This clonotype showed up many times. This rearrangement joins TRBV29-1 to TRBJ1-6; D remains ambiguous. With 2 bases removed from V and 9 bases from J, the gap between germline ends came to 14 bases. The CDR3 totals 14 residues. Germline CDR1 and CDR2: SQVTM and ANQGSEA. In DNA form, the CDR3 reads TGCAGCGTTGAACTAGCGGGAGAAGGTTCACCCCTCCACTTT. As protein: CSVELAGEGSPLHF.

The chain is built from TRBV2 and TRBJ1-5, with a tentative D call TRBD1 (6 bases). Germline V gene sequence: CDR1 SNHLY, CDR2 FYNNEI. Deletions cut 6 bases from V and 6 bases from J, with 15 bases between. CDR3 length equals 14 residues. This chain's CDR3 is CASRFPGETQPQHF. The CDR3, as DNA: TGTGCCAGCAGGTTCCCAGGGGAGACTCAGCCCCAGCATTTT.

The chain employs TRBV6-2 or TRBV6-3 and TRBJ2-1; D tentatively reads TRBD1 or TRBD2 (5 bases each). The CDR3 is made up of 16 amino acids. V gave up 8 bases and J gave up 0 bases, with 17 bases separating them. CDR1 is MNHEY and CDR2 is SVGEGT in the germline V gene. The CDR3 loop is CASRTSRESSYNEQFF. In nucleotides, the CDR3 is TGTGCCAGCCGAACCTCCAGGGAGAGCTCCTACAATGAGCAGTTCTTC.

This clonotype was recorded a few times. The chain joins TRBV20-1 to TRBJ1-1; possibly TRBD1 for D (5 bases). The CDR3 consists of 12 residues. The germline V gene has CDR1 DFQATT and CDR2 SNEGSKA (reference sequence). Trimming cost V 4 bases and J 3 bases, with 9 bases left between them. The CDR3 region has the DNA TGCAGTGCTATGGGGCCGCACACTGAAGCTTTCTTT. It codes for CSAMGPHTEAFF.

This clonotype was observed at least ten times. The CDR3 coding sequence is TGTGCCAGCAGCTTAGGAGGGTGGGATGAGCAGTTCTTC. Amino acid sequence: CASSLGGWDEQFF. This rearrangement joins TRBV7-3 to TRBJ2-1; possible D gene TRBD2, 6 bases. Per the germline V gene, CDR1 is SGHTA and CDR2 is FQGTGA. This CDR3 spans 13 amino acids. Trimming removed 2 bases at V and 8 bases at J, with 10 bases between.

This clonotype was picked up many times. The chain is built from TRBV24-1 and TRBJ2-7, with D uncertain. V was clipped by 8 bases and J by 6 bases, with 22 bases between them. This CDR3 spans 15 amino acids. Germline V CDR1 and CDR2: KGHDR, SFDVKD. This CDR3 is CATTPVNTVDCEQYF. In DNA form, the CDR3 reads TGTGCCACCACACCAGTCAATACCGTGGATTGCGAGCAGTACTTC.

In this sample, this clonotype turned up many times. The CDR3 DNA reads as TGTGCTAGTGCCCCACCCCTAGCGGGAGGGCCACACAATGAGCAGTTCTTC. It codes for CASAPPLAGGPHNEQFF. The chain couples TRBV12-5 to TRBJ2-1, with 12 bases matching TRBD2. Germline CDR1 and CDR2: LGHNT and FRNRAP. Losses at the gene ends were 7 bases for V and 5 bases for J; bases not matched to a gene: 12. The CDR3 has 17 residues.

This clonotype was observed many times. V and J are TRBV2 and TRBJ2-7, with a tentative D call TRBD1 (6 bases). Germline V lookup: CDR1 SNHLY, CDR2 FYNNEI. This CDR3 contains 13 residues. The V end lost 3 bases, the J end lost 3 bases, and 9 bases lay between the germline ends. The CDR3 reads CASSETGNYEQYF. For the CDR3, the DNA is TGTGCCAGCAGTGAGACAGGCAACTACGAGCAGTACTTC.